Following are 19 T cell receptor beta chains from one sample sequenced in a study of T cell changes during pregnancy in multiple sclerosis. Profiling relied on immunoSEQ multiplex PCR, and the TCRdb table lists in-frame clones only, not all of them. Of about 39,000 clones listed, about 92% are singletons. Sequenced material: CD8+ T cells from peripheral blood mononuclear cells, taken before pregnancy. These receptors were collected from a female donor with multiple sclerosis, enrolled in a pregnancy study.

This rearrangement joins TRBV28 to TRBJ2-7; 8 nucleotides agree with TRBD1. Germline V gene lookup returns CDR1 MDHEN and CDR2 SYDVKM. After removal of 5 bases from V and 7 bases from J, the junction contained 19 bases not matched to a gene. CDR3 length: 17 residues. This CDR3 is CASSPRDRSYLEEEQYF. The DNA of the CDR3 is TGTGCCAGCAGTCCCCGGGACAGGTCTTACCTCGAAGAAGAGCAGTACTTC.

The V and J genes are TRBV5-1 and TRBJ1-1; 7 positions match TRBD1. The CDR3 is 17 residues long. V lost 2 bases to trimming and J lost 5 bases; unmatched junction nucleotides: 15. Germline V gene sequence: CDR1 SGHRS, CDR2 YFSETQ. CDR3 nucleotide sequence: TGCGCCAGCAGCTTTAGGACAGGAGATCGGGTGGGTACTGAAGCTTTCTTT. This sequence encodes CASSFRTGDRVGTEAFF.

The rearrangement links TRBV2 to TRBJ1-1; 7 nucleotides agree with TRBD1. J gave up 10 bases and V 5 bases, and 13 bases lay outside the gene matches. The CDR3 sequence is 14 residues long. Germline V gives CDR1 SNHLY, CDR2 FYNNEI. The CDR3: CASSPTGMGRGAFF. The DNA for the CDR3 is TGTGCCAGCAGTCCGACAGGGATGGGCCGGGGAGCTTTCTTT.

A few counts support this clone. The gene calls are TRBV10-3 and TRBJ1-1; possibly TRBD1 for D (6 bases). The germline gives CDR1 ENHRY, CDR2 SYGVKD. The CDR3 length is 16 residues. V dropped 6 bases and J dropped 7 bases, with 24 bases sitting between them. CDR3 region: CAIRTRRDNQKDEAFF. CDR3 sequence (DNA): TGTGCCATCAGGACCAGACGGGACAACCAGAAGGATGAAGCTTTCTTT.

The CDR3 loop reads CASSPPRRGLTFF. CDR3 nucleotides: TGTGCCAGCAGCCCCCCCCGCAGGGGGCTGACTTTCTTT. The chain carries TRBV11-2 and TRBJ1-1, with 8 positions matching TRBD1. CDR1 SGHAT and CDR2 FQNNGV come from the germline V gene. Germline trimming cut 5 bases from V and 12 bases from J; bases unmatched to any gene: 11. This CDR3 region has 13 residues. Drawing the rest from reference TRBV11-2 and TRBJ1-1, the complete variable domain is EAGVAQSPRYKIIEKRQSVAFWCNPISGHATLYWYQQILGQGPKLLIQFQNNGVVDDSQLPKDRFSAERLKGVDSTLKIQPAKLEDSAVYLCASSPPRRGLTFFGQGTRLTVV.

The rearrangement links TRBV14 to TRBJ2-7; D call uncertain. V was trimmed by 2 bases and J by 3 bases, leaving 2 bases between them. The CDR3 is made up of 11 amino acids. Germline V gene sequence: CDR1 SGHDN, CDR2 FVKESK. In DNA, the CDR3 is TGTGCCAGCAGCCAACACTACGAGCAGTACTTC. The encoded protein is CASSQHYEQYF.

The chain joins TRBV11-2 to TRBJ2-7; 10 bases map to TRBD1. This CDR3 spans 14 amino acids. Losses at the gene ends were 3 bases for V and 2 bases for J; bases not matched to a gene: 1. Germline V gives CDR1 SGHAT, CDR2 FQNNGV. The CDR3 region has the DNA TGTGCCAGCAGCTTGGGGACAGGGGCCTACGAGCAGTACTTC. Translation gives CASSLGTGAYEQYF.

The V gene is TRBV11-2, the J gene TRBJ2-1; perhaps TRBD2 as D (6 bases). Trimming took off 1 base at V and 2 bases at J, with 9 bases between the two ends. This CDR3 region has 15 residues. Germline V gives CDR1 SGHAT, CDR2 FQNNGV. The CDR3 DNA sequence: TGTGCCAGCAGCTTAGGTAGCGGAGCCTACAATGAGCAGTTCTTC. Encoded protein: CASSLGSGAYNEQFF.

V gene TRBV2 combines with J gene TRBJ2-5; D ambiguous. The V gene's germline CDR1 is SNHLY and CDR2 FYNNEI. V shed 2 bases and J shed 3 bases, with 10 bases lying between them. The CDR3 runs to 14 residues. The CDR3 is CASSELRPKETQYF. The CDR3 nucleotides are TGTGCCAGCAGTGAACTGAGGCCCAAAGAGACCCAGTACTTC.

V gene TRBV5-1 combines with J gene TRBJ2-1, with 15 bases lining up with TRBD2. Germline trimming cut 4 bases from V and 12 bases from J; bases unmatched to any gene: 5. The germline gives CDR1 SGHRS, CDR2 YFSETQ. The CDR3 spans 14 residues. This chain's CDR3 is CASSPGLAGGVQFF. The CDR3 coding sequence is TGCGCCAGCAGCCCGGGACTAGCGGGAGGTGTGCAGTTCTTC.

CDR3 in amino acids: CASSLRGGPTYEQYF. DNA of the CDR3: TGTGCCAGCAGTTTAAGAGGCGGGCCTACCTACGAGCAGTACTTC. The gene calls are TRBV27 and TRBJ2-7; a possible D gene is TRBD2 (5 bases). In germline, CDR1 is MNHEY, CDR2 SMNVEV (reference sequence). The length of the CDR3 is 15 residues. V was clipped by 2 bases and J by 2 bases, with 13 bases between them.

The chain couples TRBV28 to TRBJ1-5, with D possibly TRBD1 on 6 matching bases. Germline values: CDR1 MDHEN, CDR2 SYDVKM. V lost 1 base to trimming and J lost 4 bases, with 11 bases between them. This CDR3 has 15 residues. Written as DNA, the CDR3 is TGTGCCAGCAGTTTATCCCCGGACAGAAATCAGCCCCAGCATTTT. Its protein product is CASSLSPDRNQPQHF.

The chain carries TRBV27 and TRBJ2-2; 11 positions match TRBD2. This CDR3 is 16 amino acids long. The germline gives CDR1 MNHEY, CDR2 SMNVEV (reference sequence). V dropped 1 base and J dropped 5; count of bases not matched to a gene: 3. This CDR3 reads CASSLLAGGKTGELFF. The CDR3 DNA is TGTGCCAGCAGTTTATTAGCGGGAGGGAAAACCGGGGAGCTGTTTTTT.

The chain has TRBV9 and TRBJ2-1, with D possibly matching TRBD1 (5 bases). Germline assignment: CDR1 SGDLS and CDR2 YYNGEE. V was pared by 0 bases and J by 6 bases, with 10 bases between. This CDR3 has 14 amino acids. This chain's CDR3 is CASSVGDSFNEQFF. The CDR3 nucleotides are TGTGCCAGCAGCGTAGGAGACAGTTTCAATGAGCAGTTCTTC. Together with reference TRBV9 and TRBJ2-1, the CDR3 gives the full variable domain: DSGVTQTPKHLITATGQRVTLRCSPRSGDLSVYWYQQSLDQGLQFLIQYYNGEERAKGNILERFSAQQFPDLHSELNLSSLELGDSALYFCASSVGDSFNEQFFGPGTRLTVL.

The J gene is TRBJ1-1, the V gene TRBV6-6, with D hard to call. Germline CDR1 MNHNY, CDR2 SVGAGI (reference sequence). V gave up 7 bases and J gave up 4 bases, with 7 bases separating them. The CDR3 has 11 amino acids. CDR3: CASMTRTEAFF. The DNA for the CDR3 is TGTGCCAGCATGACACGCACTGAAGCTTTCTTT.

This chain connects TRBV7-6 to TRBJ2-3, with 11 bases lining up with TRBD2. The CDR3 extends over 18 amino acids. From germline, CDR1 is SGHVS and CDR2 FNYEAQ. With 1 base clipped from V and 4 bases from J, the junction kept 10 bases outside the gene matches. CDR3 region: CASSLGALAGGRPDTQYF. Here the CDR3 DNA reads TGTGCCAGCAGCTTAGGGGCCCTAGCGGGGGGCCGTCCAGATACGCAGTATTTT.

The rearrangement links TRBV6-6 to TRBJ1-4, with a weak D call TRBD1 (6 bases). The CDR3 runs 12 residues. V was cut by 2 bases and J by 12 bases, with 10 bases left in between. Germline lookup yields CDR1 MNHNY and CDR2 SVGAGI (reference sequence). The CDR3 DNA reads as TGTGCCAGCAGTTACAACAGGGTAGAACTGTTTTTT. It codes for CASSYNRVELFF.

The chain carries TRBV11-2 and TRBJ2-1; 7 bases are shared with TRBD2. V lost 2 bases and J lost 4; bases outside the gene matches: 8. This CDR3 comprises 16 residues. Germline V gene data show CDR1 as SGHAT and CDR2 as FQNNGV. CDR3: CASSLWGGGLYNEQFF. CDR3 in DNA: TGTGCCAGCAGCTTATGGGGGGGAGGACTGTACAATGAGCAGTTCTTC. Together with reference TRBV11-2 and TRBJ2-1, the CDR3 gives the full variable domain: EAGVAQSPRYKIIEKRQSVAFWCNPISGHATLYWYQQILGQGPKLLIQFQNNGVVDDSQLPKDRFSAERLKGVDSTLKIQPAKLEDSAVYLCASSLWGGGLYNEQFFGPGTRLTVL.

The rearrangement joins TRBV7-9 to TRBJ2-6; D is perhaps TRBD2 (7 bases). The germline V and J ends were trimmed by 8 bases and 2 bases, with 19 bases remaining between them. The CDR3 spans 17 residues. The germline gives CDR1 SEHNR, CDR2 FQNEAQ (reference sequence). As DNA, the CDR3 is TGTGCCAGCTACGGGGGGACACGACGGACTGGGGCCAACGTCCTGACTTTC. Translated, it gives CASYGGTRRTGANVLTF.